One T cell receptor beta chain is described in this entry. The method was immunoSEQ multiplex PCR; TCRdb's version includes in-frame clones alone and lacks a portion of them. Seen here are roughly 120,000 clones, almost 90% observed once, and the top ten hold about 2.1%. These data come from a study of cytomegalovirus exposure and HLA in healthy donors. CDR3 length equals 12 residues. Per the germline V gene, CDR1 is SNHLY and CDR2 is FYNNEI. The V segment lost 8 bases and the J segment 10 bases; nucleotides outside the gene matches: 6. V and J are TRBV2 and TRBJ2-1; 9 bases are shared with TRBD1. The origin of this receptor is a woman aged 18-35 years in good health and CMV-seronegative. Sample: PBMCs. CDR3 nucleotide sequence: TGTGCCAGCGCCGGGACAGGGAAGGAGCAGTTCTTC. Its translation is CASAGTGKEQFF.